This entry describes one T cell receptor (beta chain). Profiling relied on immunoSEQ multiplex PCR, and the TCRdb table lists in-frame clones only, not all of them. Among over 350,000 clones, more than 85% were seen once, and the ten largest hold approximately 0.02%. The sample is drawn from a study of shared T cell receptors in the human thymus. The clonotype was recovered from a human donor. The specimen was thymocytes.

DNA of the CDR3: TGTGCCAGTAGTATGGGCAGCTCGCCGCGGCCCCAGCATTTT. Amino acid sequence: CASSMGSSPRPQHF. This sequence joins TRBV19 and TRBJ1-5, with D uncertain. CDR1 is LNHDA and CDR2 is SQIVND in the germline V gene (reference sequence). V was pared by 3 bases and J by 9 bases, with 15 bases between. The CDR3 is 14 amino acids.